These 22 T cell receptor beta chains share one sample of origin, sequenced in a study of shared clonotypes between healthy human individuals. Generated by immunoSEQ multiplex PCR, the TCRdb table keeps only in-frame clones and is missing some. The sample consists of roughly 1.4 million clones, approximately 98.5% of them appearing once. Sequencing used naive CD4+ T cells sorted from blood. Subset meaning: CD45RA+ positively selected. The receptor source for this set is a man younger than 45 in good health.

The chain combines TRBV19 with TRBJ1-5; D is undetermined. Per germline, CDR1 LNHDA and CDR2 SQIVND (reference sequence). The V end was cut by 3 bases, the J end by 0 bases, with 12 bases between. CDR3 length: 16 residues. This CDR3 is CASSIGSAYSNQPQHF. The CDR3 DNA reads as TGTGCCAGTAGTATCGGGTCAGCATATAGCAATCAGCCCCAGCATTTT.

The V call is TRBV4-1, the J call TRBJ1-4; a weak D match, TRBD1 (5 bases). The CDR3 runs to 19 residues. V was shortened by 0 bases and J by 3 bases, with 20 bases between the two germline ends. In germline, CDR1 is MGHRA, CDR2 YSYEKL. CDR3 protein: CASSQEQFWGGIANEKLFF. CDR3 nucleotide sequence: TGCGCCAGCAGCCAAGAGCAGTTCTGGGGGGGTATTGCTAATGAAAAACTGTTTTTT.

The V call is TRBV6-1, the J call TRBJ2-3; D may be TRBD1 or TRBD2 (5 bases each). The V gene lost 4 bases and the J gene lost 0 bases, with 8 bases spanning the gap. The CDR3 totals 14 residues. Germline CDR1 is MNHNS and CDR2 is SASEGT. CDR3 sequence reads: CASSAGDSTDTQYF. The CDR3 DNA sequence: TGTGCCAGCAGTGCTGGGGACAGCACAGATACGCAGTATTTT.

In nucleotides, the CDR3 is TGTGCCAGCAGCTTGTTGCGGGAGGTCTCCTACGAGCAGTACTTC. Translation: CASSLLREVSYEQYF. The chain has TRBV5-6 and TRBJ2-7; 8 bases line up with TRBD2. The CDR3 spans 15 residues. Germline assignment: CDR1 SGHDT and CDR2 YYEEEE. Trimming took 1 base from V and 0 from J; bases not matched to a gene: 3.

V gene TRBV7-9 combines with J gene TRBJ2-2, with a weak D call TRBD2 (6 bases). The CDR3 length is 16 residues. CDR1 is SEHNR and CDR2 is FQNEAQ in the germline V gene (reference sequence). The V end was cut by 7 bases, the J end by 0 bases, with 15 bases between. The CDR3 DNA sequence: TGTGCCAGCATCCTTAGCGGAGATTCGAACACCGGGGAGCTGTTTTTT. Its protein product is CASILSGDSNTGELFF.

V is TRBV7-3 and J is TRBJ2-3, with 7 bases identical to TRBD1. Unmatched junction bases numbered 3, after V lost 5 bases and J lost 4 bases. There are 13 residues in the CDR3. The germline V gene encodes CDR1 SGHTA and CDR2 FQGTGA. The chain's CDR3 is CASSMDRSDTQYF. CDR3 in DNA: TGTGCCAGCAGCATGGACAGGTCAGATACGCAGTATTTT.

The chain links TRBV19 to TRBJ2-1; D not resolved. V gave up 3 bases and J gave up 8 bases, with 8 bases separating them. This CDR3 spans 12 amino acids. Germline V CDR1 and CDR2: LNHDA, SQIVND (reference sequence). In DNA form, the CDR3 reads TGTGCCAGTAGTATTCATTCATATGAGCAGTTCTTC. Amino acid sequence: CASSIHSYEQFF.

This clone appeared a single time. V and J are TRBV15 and TRBJ1-5, with D hard to call. The V gene's germline CDR1 is LNHNV and CDR2 YYDKDF (reference sequence). There are 14 residues in the CDR3. V was shortened by 5 bases and J by 9 bases, with 17 bases between the two germline ends. In DNA form, the CDR3 reads TGTGCCACCAGCTCCCCGTTAACTGAAATGCCCCAGCATTTT. The encoded protein is CATSSPLTEMPQHF.

The chain employs TRBV7-9 and TRBJ2-5, with 13 bases that match TRBD2. Trimming removed 5 bases from V and 4 bases from J; junction bases left unmatched: 16. Per the germline V gene, CDR1 is SEHNR and CDR2 is FQNEAQ (reference sequence). The CDR3 has 19 residues. The CDR3 loop is CASSPVGTSGKFPGETQYF. In nucleotides, the CDR3 is TGTGCCAGCAGCCCCGTGGGGACTAGCGGGAAGTTTCCTGGAGAGACCCAGTACTTC.

The chain employs TRBV2 and TRBJ1-1, with D hard to call. The germline gives CDR1 SNHLY, CDR2 FYNNEI. The CDR3 runs 13 residues. The germline V and J ends were trimmed by 7 bases and 1 base, with 10 bases remaining between them. DNA for the CDR3: TGTGCCAGCACAGGACTCGCGAACACTGAAGCTTTCTTT. Translating gives CASTGLANTEAFF.

V gene TRBV2 combines with J gene TRBJ2-7, with D unresolved. Germline V lookup: CDR1 SNHLY, CDR2 FYNNEI. V was pared by 6 bases and J by 0 bases, with 9 bases between. The CDR3 contains 13 residues. The CDR3 protein is CASRVLISYEQYF. The CDR3 DNA sequence: TGTGCCAGCAGGGTACTAATCTCCTACGAGCAGTACTTC.

This clone has only one observation. The gene calls are TRBV5-6 and TRBJ2-3; D may be TRBD1 (6 bases). This CDR3 comprises 17 residues. CDR1 SGHDT and CDR2 YYEEEE come from the germline V gene. V was trimmed by 0 bases and J by 5 bases, leaving 19 bases between them. As DNA, the CDR3 is TGTGCCAGCAGCTTGGAGACAGGCAACTTGAAGCGAGATACGCAGTATTTT. Its protein product is CASSLETGNLKRDTQYF.

CDR3 region: CASTLPLPGQGDYGYTF. The CDR3 bases are TGTGCCAGCACCTTACCATTACCCGGACAGGGGGACTATGGCTACACCTTC. The V gene is TRBV28, the J gene TRBJ1-2; 10 bases map to TRBD1. There are 17 residues in the CDR3. Per the germline V gene, CDR1 is MDHEN and CDR2 is SYDVKM. J gave up 3 bases and V 7 bases, and 14 bases lay outside the gene matches.

The gene calls are TRBV11-2 and TRBJ1-1; tentatively, D is TRBD1 (6 bases). Between the trimmed V and J ends, which lost 5 bases and 2 bases, there was a span of 12 bases. This CDR3 is 14 amino acids long. Germline V gene data show CDR1 as SGHAT and CDR2 as FQNNGV. CDR3 sequence: CASSPGTHNTEAFF. The CDR3 DNA sequence: TGTGCCAGCAGCCCAGGGACACACAACACTGAAGCTTTCTTT.

The genes are TRBV4-1 and TRBJ2-1; D unresolved. Trimming pared 3 bases from V and 7 bases from J, leaving 16 bases between. In germline, CDR1 is MGHRA, CDR2 YSYEKL. The CDR3 totals 15 residues. The CDR3 reads CASSHNYFNGNEQFF. CDR3 sequence (DNA): TGCGCCAGCAGCCACAATTATTTTAATGGGAATGAGCAGTTCTTC.

This chain uses TRBV28 with TRBJ1-1; 8 nucleotides match TRBD1. The CDR3 extends over 15 amino acids. Germline-derived CDR1 and CDR2 are MDHEN and SYDVKM. The J segment lost 1 base and the V segment lost 6 bases, leaving 7 bases of the junction unmatched. The CDR3 nucleotides read TGTGCCAGCAGGGGTCAGGGGGCGCGGAACACTGAAGCTTTCTTT. It is translated as CASRGQGARNTEAFF.

This sequence joins TRBV6-5 and TRBJ2-2, with 9 bases that match TRBD1. CDR1 and CDR2 from the germline V gene are MNHEY and SVGAGI. The CDR3 covers 15 residues. Trimming took 6 bases from V and 6 from J; bases not matched to a gene: 8. DNA for the CDR3: TGTGCCAGCAGACGAACTCGACAGGGGGCCGGGGAGCTGTTTTTT. Its translation is CASRRTRQGAGELFF.

This clone was seen just once. The chain recombines TRBV5-1 with TRBJ2-3, with TRBD1 matching over 7 bases. The V gene end was trimmed by 4 bases and the J gene end by 5 bases; junction bases not matched to a gene: 4. CDR3 length: 13 amino acids. The germline V gene has CDR1 SGHRS and CDR2 YFSETQ. CDR3 bases: TGCGCCAGCAGCCCCGACAGGGAAGATACGCAGTATTTT. This translates into CASSPDREDTQYF.

With regard to this clone: Other DNA sequences in the same sample also yield this CDR3. The V gene is TRBV11-2, the J gene TRBJ2-3; D gene ambiguous. Germline values: CDR1 SGHAT, CDR2 FQNNGV. The length of the CDR3 is 12 residues. The germline V and J ends were trimmed by 4 bases and 2 bases, with 4 bases remaining between them. The DNA of the CDR3 is TGTGCCAGCAGCTCCTACACAGATACGCAGTATTTT. Translated: CASSSYTDTQYF.

The rearrangement uses TRBV4-3 and TRBJ2-1; TRBD2 matches at 8 bases. The CDR3 covers 21 residues. Germline V CDR1 and CDR2: LGHNA, YSLEER. The V segment lost 0 bases and the J segment 8 bases; nucleotides outside the gene matches: 24. CDR3 DNA sequence: TGCGCCAGCAGCCAAGATACGCCGGGACTAGTCGGCGGGCGTAGCGGGGATGAGCAGTTCTTC. Translated, it gives CASSQDTPGLVGGRSGDEQFF.

The chain recombines TRBV11-3 with TRBJ2-7; perhaps D is TRBD1 or TRBD2 (6 bases each). V lost 1 base and J lost 0, with 10 bases in between. The CDR3 totals 15 residues. From germline, CDR1 is SGHNT and CDR2 YENEEA. The CDR3 DNA reads TGTGCCAGCAGCTTAGGCGGGACAAGCTCCTACGAGCAGTACTTC. Translation gives CASSLGGTSSYEQYF.

The CDR3 loop is CASSPPVGAYNEQFF. The DNA for the CDR3 is TGCGCCAGCAGCCCCCCGGTGGGAGCATACAATGAGCAGTTCTTC. The chain recombines TRBV5-1 with TRBJ2-1; maybe TRBD2 (5 bases). The CDR3 covers 15 residues. Germline CDR1 SGHRS, CDR2 YFSETQ. V dropped 4 bases and J dropped 4 bases, with 15 bases sitting between them.